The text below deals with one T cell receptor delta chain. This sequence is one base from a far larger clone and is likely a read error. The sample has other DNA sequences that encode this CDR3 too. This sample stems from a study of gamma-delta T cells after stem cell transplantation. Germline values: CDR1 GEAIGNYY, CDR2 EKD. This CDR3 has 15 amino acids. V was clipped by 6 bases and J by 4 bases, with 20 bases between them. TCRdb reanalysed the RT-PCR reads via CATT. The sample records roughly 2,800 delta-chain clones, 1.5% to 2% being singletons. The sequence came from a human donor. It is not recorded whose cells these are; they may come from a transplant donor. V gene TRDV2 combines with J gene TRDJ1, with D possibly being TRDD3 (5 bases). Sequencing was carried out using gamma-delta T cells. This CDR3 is CACLNLLENRDKLIF. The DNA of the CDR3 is TGTGCCTGTCTAAATCTACTGGAGAACCGCGATAAACTCATCTTT.